The source of this TCR beta chain is a study of naive and memory T cell subsets. After the first PCR, alpha and beta chain libraries were processed separately. The beta constant-region primer was an equimolar mix of two oligonucleotides covering TRBC1 and TRBC2. Four rounds of PCR amplified the ligated cDNA using nested alpha and beta constant-region primers plus SP2. In TCRdb, the UMI-ligation and nested PCR reads were re-called with MiXCR into one record per CDR3 protein. The sample consists of approximately 140,000 distinct CDR3 sequences, 22% of them appearing once. Whole-study findings and limits: Expression changes during T cell differentiation may affect RNA-based TCR counts. Over 90% of naive TCR sequences appeared only once after error correction, unlike memory subsets. Possibly reflecting memory cells re-expressing CD45RA, a few larger clonotypes occurred in naive repertoires, especially CD8.

As regards this clonotype: Antigen unknown.

CDR1 is MNHNS and CDR2 is SASEGT in the germline V gene. Trimming removed 5 bases from V and 6 bases from J; junction bases left unmatched: 18. CDR3 length: 18 residues. The sequence was collected from a human donor in good health. The chain carries TRBV6-1 and TRBJ1-5; 8 bases agree with TRBD1. The specimen was naive CD4+ T cells from blood. CDR3 residues: CASSLRTGWKGAGQPQHF. In DNA, the CDR3 is TGTGCCAGCAGTCTTCGGACAGGGTGGAAGGGGGCCGGTCAGCCCCAGCATTTT.